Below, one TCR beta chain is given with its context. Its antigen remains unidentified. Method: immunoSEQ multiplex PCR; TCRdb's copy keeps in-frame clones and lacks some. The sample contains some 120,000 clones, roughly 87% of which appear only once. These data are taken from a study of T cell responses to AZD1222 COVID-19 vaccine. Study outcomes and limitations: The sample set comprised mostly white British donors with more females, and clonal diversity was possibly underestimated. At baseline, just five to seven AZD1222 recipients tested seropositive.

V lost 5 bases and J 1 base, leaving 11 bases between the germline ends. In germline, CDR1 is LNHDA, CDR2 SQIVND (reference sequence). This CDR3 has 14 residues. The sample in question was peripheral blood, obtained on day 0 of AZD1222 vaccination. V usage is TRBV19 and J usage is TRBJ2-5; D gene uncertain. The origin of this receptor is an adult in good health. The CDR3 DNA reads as TGTGCCAGTAGTTTTGCAGACTTCCAAGAGACCCAGTACTTC. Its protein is CASSFADFQETQYF.